This is a list of T cell receptor beta chains from one sample in a study of blood T cell repertoires in COVID-19. Using immunoSEQ multiplex PCR, the repertoire was profiled, and TCRdb retains in-frame clones only, with some absent. The data contain fewer than 250,000 clones, 83% of them singletons. Source material: PBMCs or T cells enriched from blood (not recorded which). These TCRs come from a woman aged 45-60 years who had been exposed to COVID-19. CDR3s include the opening cysteine and the closing phenylalanine or tryptophan. The D gene is left open where the match is weak. Size values are once, few and many counts, or a class for expanded clones, and some rows have none.

J | V | size | D | DNA | CDR3
TRBJ1-2 | TRBV28 | once | TRBD1 | TGTGCCATCTCCATGGCCGGACAGGGGGGTAACTATGGCTACACCTTC | CAISMAGQGGNYGYTF
TRBJ1-3 | TRBV3-1/TRBV3-2 | - | - | TGTGCCAGCAGTCCCGGGAGCTCTGGAAACACCATATATTTT | CASSPGSSGNTIYF
TRBJ1-2 | TRBV2 | - | - | TGTGCCAGCAGTGAAGTGTCTGCTAACTATGGCTACACCTTC | CASSEVSANYGYTF
TRBJ1-3 | TRBV5-4 | - | - | TGTGCCAGCAGCTTGGACCCCGGGGGAAACACCATATATTTT | CASSLDPGGNTIYF
TRBJ2-1 | TRBV7-2 | - | TRBD2 | TGTGCCAGCAGCCCTTGGACTAGCGCTAATGAGCAGTTCTTC | CASSPWTSANEQFF
TRBJ1-2 | TRBV30 | - | - | TGTGCCTGGAGTAAGGAGGTATTCTATGGCTACACCTTC | CAWSKEVFYGYTF
TRBJ1-2 | TRBV7-9 | - | - | TGTGCCAGCAGCTTAAGACAGGACGACCTCTATGGCTACACCTTC | CASSLRQDDLYGYTF
TRBJ1-6 | TRBV6-1 | - | - | TGTGCCAGCAGTGGGCGGCAGGGCCCAAATAATTCACCCCTCCACTTT | CASSGRQGPNNSPLHF
TRBJ1-1 | TRBV19 | - | - | TGTGCCAGTAAGGTGAATACAGGGCGTATTAGTACTGAAGCTTTCTTT | CASKVNTGRISTEAFF
TRBJ2-3 | TRBV7-2 | - | - | TGTGCCAGCAGCTTAGTGGGCAGCGGGGATACGCAGTATTTT | CASSLVGSGDTQYF
TRBJ1-2 | TRBV3-1/TRBV3-2 | - | TRBD1 | TGTGCCAGCAGCCTGATGACAGGGAACTATGGCTACACCTTC | CASSLMTGNYGYTF
TRBJ1-6 | TRBV6-5 | - | - | TGTGCCAGCACCCTCGTAGAGTCCTATAATTCACCCCTCCACTTT | CASTLVESYNSPLHF
TRBJ1-4 | TRBV6-5 | - | - | TGTGCCGCCCAGGGAACCCGACTCGAAAAACTGTTTTTT | CAAQGTRLEKLFF
TRBJ1-2 | TRBV14 | few | TRBD1 | TGTGCCAGCAGCCAGGCGGACAGGGGCTATGGCTACACCTTC | CASSQADRGYGYTF
TRBJ2-1 | TRBV28 | - | TRBD2 | TGTGCCAGCAGCCCCCCTAATAGCGGGGTCAATGAGCAGTTCTTC | CASSPPNSGVNEQFF
TRBJ2-7 | TRBV5-1 | - | TRBD1 | TGCGCCAGCAGCTTGGAGCCAGGGACAGGGGGTTACGAGCAGTACTTC | CASSLEPGTGGYEQYF
TRBJ2-2 | TRBV4-2 | - | TRBD2 | TGTGCCAGCAGCCCGGGACTACCTCGAGGGGCCGGGGAGCTGTTTTTT | CASSPGLPRGAGELFF
TRBJ2-6 | TRBV11-2 | - | - | TGTGCCAGCAGCTTATTATCGTCCTTTATCTCTGGGGCCAACGTCCTGACTTTC | CASSLLSSFISGANVLTF
TRBJ1-6 | TRBV6-5 | - | - | TGTGCCACCTGGAGGGATCACCTTGATTCACCCCTCCACTTT | CATWRDHLDSPLHF
TRBJ2-1 | TRBV12-5 | - | - | TGTGCTAGTGCCACACCCGGGTTTCGCTCCTACAATGAGCAGTTCTTC | CASATPGFRSYNEQFF
TRBJ2-3 | TRBV29-1 | - | TRBD1 | TGCAGCGTTGTGCCGGTTCGGCAGGGGGCAAGGGAGCAGTATTTT | CSVVPVRQGAREQYF
TRBJ1-1 | TRBV5-1 | - | - | TGCGCCAGCAGCTTGGCTGAGGACTTAGTACAAGAAGCTTTCTTT | CASSLAEDLVQEAFF
TRBJ2-1 | TRBV24-1 | - | TRBD2 | TGTGCCACCAGTGATATCAGCGGGGGGGATGGACGGAATGAGCAGTTCTTC | CATSDISGGDGRNEQFF
TRBJ1-1 | TRBV5-1 | - | - | TGCGCCAGCAGCTTGGACAGGAGAAACACTGAAGCTTTCTTT | CASSLDRRNTEAFF
TRBJ2-1 | TRBV28 | - | TRBD2 | TGTGCCAGCAAAGCGAGCGGGGCCCGTTACAATGAGCAGTTCTTC | CASKASGARYNEQFF
TRBJ1-1 | TRBV2 | - | - | TGTGCCAGCAGTGCCGTACAGGGCTTCGCCACTGAAGCTTTCTTT | CASSAVQGFATEAFF